This record covers a single T cell receptor beta chain. These data are taken from a study of CD8 T cells in Susac syndrome. The sequenced target, TCR beta, came from blood CD8+ and CD4+ T cells. Reverse transcription used about 0.45 to 1 ug RNA and random hexamers. By means of immunoSEQ multiplex PCR, TCR beta CDR3 spanning 54 Vbeta and 13 Jbeta underwent amplification. Each CDR3 protein is one row after TCRdb ran MiXCR on the immunoSEQ multiplex PCR reads. This table holds more than 130,000 distinct CDR3 sequences, approximately 93% found once. V lost 4 bases and J lost 5, with 8 bases in between. Germline-derived CDR1 and CDR2 are LGHNA and YNFKEQ. The CDR3 length is 12 residues.

The gene calls are TRBV4-2 and TRBJ1-1, with D perhaps TRBD1 (5 bases). The sequencing input was CD8+ T cells from PBMCs. The sequence derives from a human donor in good health. CDR3 DNA sequence: TGTGCCAGCAGCCCGGGGCTAACTGAAGCTTTCTTT. Its protein is CASSPGLTEAFF.